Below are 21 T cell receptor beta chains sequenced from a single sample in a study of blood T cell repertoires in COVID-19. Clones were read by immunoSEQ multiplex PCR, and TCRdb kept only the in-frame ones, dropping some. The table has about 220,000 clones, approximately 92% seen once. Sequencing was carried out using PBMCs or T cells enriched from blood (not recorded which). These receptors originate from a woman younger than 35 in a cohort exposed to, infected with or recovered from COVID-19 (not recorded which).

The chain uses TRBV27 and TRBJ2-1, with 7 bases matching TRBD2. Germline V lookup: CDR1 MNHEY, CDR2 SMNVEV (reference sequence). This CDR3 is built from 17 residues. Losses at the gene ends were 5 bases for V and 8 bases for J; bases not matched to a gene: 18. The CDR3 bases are TGTGCCAGCAGTCCGTATCAAACCGGACTAGTGGTCGATGAGCAGTTCTTC. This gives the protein CASSPYQTGLVVDEQFF.

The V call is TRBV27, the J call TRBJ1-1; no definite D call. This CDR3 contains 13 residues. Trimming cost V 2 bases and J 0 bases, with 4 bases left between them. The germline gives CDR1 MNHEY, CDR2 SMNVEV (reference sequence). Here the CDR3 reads CASSLVVNTEAFF. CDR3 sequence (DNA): TGTGCCAGCAGTTTAGTCGTGAACACTGAAGCTTTCTTT.

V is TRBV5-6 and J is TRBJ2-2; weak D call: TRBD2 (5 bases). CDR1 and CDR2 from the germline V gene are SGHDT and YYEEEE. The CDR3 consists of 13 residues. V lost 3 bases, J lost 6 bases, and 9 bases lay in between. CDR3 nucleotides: TGTGCCAGCAGCTGGGAGAGCGCCGGGGAGCTGTTTTTT. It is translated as CASSWESAGELFF.

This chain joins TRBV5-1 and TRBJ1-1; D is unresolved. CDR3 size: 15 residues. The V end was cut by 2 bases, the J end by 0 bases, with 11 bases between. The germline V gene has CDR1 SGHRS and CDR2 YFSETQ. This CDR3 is CASSLYGGMNTEAFF. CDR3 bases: TGCGCCAGCAGCTTATACGGAGGGATGAACACTGAAGCTTTCTTT.

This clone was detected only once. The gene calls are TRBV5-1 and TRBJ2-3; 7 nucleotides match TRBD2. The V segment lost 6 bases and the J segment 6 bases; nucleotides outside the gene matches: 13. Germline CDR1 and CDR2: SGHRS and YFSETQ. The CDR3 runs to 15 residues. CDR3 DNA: TGCGCCAGCACCCCTGACCGGGGGGTTGGCGATACGCAGTATTTT. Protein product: CASTPDRGVGDTQYF.

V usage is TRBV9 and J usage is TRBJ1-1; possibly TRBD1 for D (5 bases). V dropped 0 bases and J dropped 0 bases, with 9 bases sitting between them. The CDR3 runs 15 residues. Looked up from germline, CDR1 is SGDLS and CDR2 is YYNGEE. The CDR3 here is CASSVGGLVNTEAFF. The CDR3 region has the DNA TGTGCCAGCAGCGTAGGGGGACTGGTGAACACTGAAGCTTTCTTT.

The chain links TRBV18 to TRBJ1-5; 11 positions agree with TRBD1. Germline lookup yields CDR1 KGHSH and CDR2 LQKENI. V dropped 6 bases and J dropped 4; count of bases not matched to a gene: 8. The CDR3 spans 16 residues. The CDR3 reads CASSPRDRGLNQPQHF. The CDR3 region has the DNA TGTGCCAGCTCCCCCCGGGACAGGGGGTTGAATCAGCCCCAGCATTTT. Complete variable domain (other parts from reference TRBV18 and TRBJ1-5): NAGVMQNPRHLVRRRGQEARLRCSPMKGHSHVYWYRQLPEEGLKFMVYLQKENIIDESGMPKERFSAEFPKEGPSILRIQQVVRGDSAAYFCASSPRDRGLNQPQHFGDGTRLSIL.

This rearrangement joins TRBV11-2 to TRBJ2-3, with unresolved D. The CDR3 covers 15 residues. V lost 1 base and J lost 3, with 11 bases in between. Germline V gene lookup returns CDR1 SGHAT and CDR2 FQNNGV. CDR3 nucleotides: TGTGCCAGCAGCTTAGCATTGTCGGGTACAGATACGCAGTATTTT. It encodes CASSLALSGTDTQYF.

The CDR3 reads CASSLPGGYYEQYF. In nucleotides, the CDR3 is TGTGCCAGCAGCTTGCCCGGGGGGTATTACGAGCAGTACTTC. The chain uses TRBV5-6 and TRBJ2-7; 7 positions agree with TRBD2. Trimming took 1 base from V and 4 from J; bases not matched to a gene: 5. Germline V gene sequence: CDR1 SGHDT, CDR2 YYEEEE. The CDR3 sequence is 14 residues long.

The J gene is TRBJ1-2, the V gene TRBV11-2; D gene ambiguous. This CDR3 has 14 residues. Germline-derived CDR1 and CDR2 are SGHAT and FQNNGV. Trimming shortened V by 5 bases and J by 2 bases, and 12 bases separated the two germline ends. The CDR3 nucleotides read TGTGCCAGCAGCCCCTTACTTTCCAACTATGGCTACACCTTC. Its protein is CASSPLLSNYGYTF.

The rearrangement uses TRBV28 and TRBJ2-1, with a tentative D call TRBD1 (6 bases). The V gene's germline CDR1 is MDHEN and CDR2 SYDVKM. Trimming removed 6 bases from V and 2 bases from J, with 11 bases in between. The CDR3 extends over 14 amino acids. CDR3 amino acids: CASSRDNTYNEQFF. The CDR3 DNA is TGTGCCAGCAGCCGGGACAACACCTACAATGAGCAGTTCTTC.

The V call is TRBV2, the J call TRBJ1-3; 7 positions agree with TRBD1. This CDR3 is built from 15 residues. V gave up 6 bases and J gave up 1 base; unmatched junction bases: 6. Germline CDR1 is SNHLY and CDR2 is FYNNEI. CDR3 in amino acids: CASRADRASGNTIYF. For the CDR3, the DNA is TGTGCCAGCAGGGCCGACAGGGCTTCTGGAAACACCATATATTTT.

DNA of the CDR3: TGTGCCAGCAGTTTCGAGCTCCTAAACACTGAAGCTTTCTTT. As protein: CASSFELLNTEAFF. The gene calls are TRBV28 and TRBJ1-1; no clear D gene. There are 14 residues in the CDR3. Trimming stripped 3 bases from V and 2 bases from J, with 10 bases between. Per germline, CDR1 MDHEN and CDR2 SYDVKM.

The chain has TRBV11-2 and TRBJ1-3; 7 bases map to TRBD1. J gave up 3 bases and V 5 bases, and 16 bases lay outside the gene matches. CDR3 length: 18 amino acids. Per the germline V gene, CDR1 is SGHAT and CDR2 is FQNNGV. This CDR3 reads CASSLKGLRGDSGNTIYF. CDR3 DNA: TGTGCCAGCAGCCTCAAAGGTTTAAGGGGGGACAGTGGAAACACCATATATTTT.

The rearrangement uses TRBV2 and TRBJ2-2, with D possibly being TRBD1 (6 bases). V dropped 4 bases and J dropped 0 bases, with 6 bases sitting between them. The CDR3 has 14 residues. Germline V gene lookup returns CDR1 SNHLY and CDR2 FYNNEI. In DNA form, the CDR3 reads TGTGCCAGCAGTGGGACAGCGAACACCGGGGAGCTGTTTTTT. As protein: CASSGTANTGELFF.

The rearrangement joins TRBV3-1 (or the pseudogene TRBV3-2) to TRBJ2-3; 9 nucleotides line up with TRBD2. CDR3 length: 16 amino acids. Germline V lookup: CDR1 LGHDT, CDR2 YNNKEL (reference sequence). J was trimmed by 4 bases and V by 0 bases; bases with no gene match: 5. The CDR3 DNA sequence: TGTGCCAGCAGCCAAGAGGAGGGACTAGCACCAGATACGCAGTATTTT. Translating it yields CASSQEEGLAPDTQYF.

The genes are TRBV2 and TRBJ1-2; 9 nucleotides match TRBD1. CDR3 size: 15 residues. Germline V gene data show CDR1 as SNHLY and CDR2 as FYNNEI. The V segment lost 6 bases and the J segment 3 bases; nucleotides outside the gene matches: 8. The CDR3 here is CASSRTGGPDYGYTF. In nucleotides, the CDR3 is TGTGCCAGCAGCCGAACAGGGGGCCCTGACTATGGCTACACCTTC.

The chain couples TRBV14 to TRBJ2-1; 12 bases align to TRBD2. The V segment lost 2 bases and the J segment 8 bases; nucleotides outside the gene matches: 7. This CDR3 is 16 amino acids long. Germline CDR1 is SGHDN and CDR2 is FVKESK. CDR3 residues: CASSQHRTSGIDEQFF. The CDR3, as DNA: TGTGCCAGCAGCCAACATAGGACTAGCGGGATAGATGAGCAGTTCTTC.

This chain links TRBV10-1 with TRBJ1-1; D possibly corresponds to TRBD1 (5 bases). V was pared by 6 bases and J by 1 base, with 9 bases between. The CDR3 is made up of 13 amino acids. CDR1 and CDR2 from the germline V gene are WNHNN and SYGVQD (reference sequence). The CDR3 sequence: CASSPGQNTEAFF. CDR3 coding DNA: TGCGCCAGCAGCCCTGGACAGAACACTGAAGCTTTCTTT.

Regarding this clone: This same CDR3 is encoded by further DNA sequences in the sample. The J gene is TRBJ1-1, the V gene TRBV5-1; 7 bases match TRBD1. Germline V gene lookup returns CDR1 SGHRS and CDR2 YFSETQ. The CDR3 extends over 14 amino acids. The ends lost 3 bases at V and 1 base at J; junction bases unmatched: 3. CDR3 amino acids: CASSSGTENTEAFF. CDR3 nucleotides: TGCGCCAGCAGCTCTGGGACAGAGAACACTGAAGCTTTCTTT. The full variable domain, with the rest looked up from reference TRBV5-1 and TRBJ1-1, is KAGVTQTPRYLIKTRGQQVTLSCSPISGHRSVSWYQQTPGQGLQFLFEYFSETQRNKGNFPGRFSGRQFSNSRSEMNVSTLELGDSALYLCASSSGTENTEAFFGQGTRLTVV.

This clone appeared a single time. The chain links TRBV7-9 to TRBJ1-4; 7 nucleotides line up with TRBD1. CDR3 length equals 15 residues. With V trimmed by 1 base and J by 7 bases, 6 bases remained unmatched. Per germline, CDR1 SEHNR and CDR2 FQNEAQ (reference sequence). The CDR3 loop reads CASSLGDRVGEKLFF. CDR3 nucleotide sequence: TGTGCCAGCAGCTTAGGTGACAGGGTTGGTGAAAAACTGTTTTTT. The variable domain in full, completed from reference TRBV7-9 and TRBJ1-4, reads DTGVSQNPRHKITKRGQNVTFRCDPISEHNRLYWYRQTLGQGPEFLTYFQNEAQLEKSRLLSDRFSAERPKGSFSTLEIQRTEQGDSAMYLCASSLGDRVGEKLFFGSGTQLSVL.